Sequencing of this TCR beta chain was carried out in a study of blood T cell repertoires in COVID-19. Study in general: Whether acute or convalescent, the COVID-19 samples came from the United States, Italy and Spain.

The CDR3 totals 21 residues. The V gene lost 6 bases and the J gene lost 3 bases, with 32 bases spanning the gap. The V gene's germline CDR1 is KGHSH and CDR2 LQKENI. The data were produced by immunoSEQ multiplex PCR, yet TCRdb's version contains in-frame clones alone and is incomplete. In the table there are under 250,000 clones, approximately 90% of which are singletons. Source material: peripheral blood. The gene calls are TRBV18 and TRBJ1-4; D gene ambiguous. The clonotype comes from a woman aged 30 to 39 with COVID-19, enrolled during active disease. The CDR3 sequence: CASSVTQRPGGGLGPNEKLFF. CDR3 coding DNA: TGTGCCAGCTCCGTCACACAGAGGCCTGGAGGAGGTCTTGGACCTAATGAAAAACTGTTTTTT. Filled out from reference TRBV18 and TRBJ1-4, the complete variable domain reads NAGVMQNPRHLVRRRGQEARLRCSPMKGHSHVYWYRQLPEEGLKFMVYLQKENIIDESGMPKERFSAEFPKEGPSILRIQQVVRGDSAAYFCASSVTQRPGGGLGPNEKLFFGSGTQLSVL.